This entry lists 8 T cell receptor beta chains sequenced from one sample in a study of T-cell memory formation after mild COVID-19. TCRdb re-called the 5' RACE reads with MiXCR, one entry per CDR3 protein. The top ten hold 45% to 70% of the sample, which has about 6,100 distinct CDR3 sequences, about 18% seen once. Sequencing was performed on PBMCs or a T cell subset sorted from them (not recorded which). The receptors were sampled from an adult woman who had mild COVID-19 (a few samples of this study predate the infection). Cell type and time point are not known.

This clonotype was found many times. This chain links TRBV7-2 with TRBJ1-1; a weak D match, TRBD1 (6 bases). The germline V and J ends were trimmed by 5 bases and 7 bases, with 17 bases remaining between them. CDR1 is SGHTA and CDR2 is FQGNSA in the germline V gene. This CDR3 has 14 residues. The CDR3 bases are TGTGCCAGCAGCCCTTCGGGGGGCGCGAATGAAGCTTTCTTT. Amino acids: CASSPSGGANEAFF.

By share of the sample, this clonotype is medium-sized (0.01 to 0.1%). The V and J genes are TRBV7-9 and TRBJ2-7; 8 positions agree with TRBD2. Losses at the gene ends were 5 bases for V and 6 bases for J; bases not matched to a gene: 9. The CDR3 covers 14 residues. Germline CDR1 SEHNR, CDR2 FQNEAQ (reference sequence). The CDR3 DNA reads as TGTGCCAGCAGCGCCCCAGCGGGGGTCGGCGAGCAGTACTTC. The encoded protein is CASSAPAGVGEQYF.

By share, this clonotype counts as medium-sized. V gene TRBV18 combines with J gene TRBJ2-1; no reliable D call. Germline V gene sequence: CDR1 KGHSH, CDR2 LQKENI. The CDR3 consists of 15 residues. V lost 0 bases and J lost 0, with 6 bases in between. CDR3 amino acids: CASSPPHYSYNEQFF. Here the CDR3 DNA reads TGTGCCAGCTCACCACCACACTACTCCTACAATGAGCAGTTCTTC.

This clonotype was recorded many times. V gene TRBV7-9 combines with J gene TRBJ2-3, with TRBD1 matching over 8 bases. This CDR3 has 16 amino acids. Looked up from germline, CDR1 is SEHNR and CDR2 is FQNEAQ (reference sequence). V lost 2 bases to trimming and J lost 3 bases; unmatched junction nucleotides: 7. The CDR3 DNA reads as TGTGCCAGCAGCTTAACTCGGACAGGGAAAACAGATACGCAGTATTTT. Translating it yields CASSLTRTGKTDTQYF.

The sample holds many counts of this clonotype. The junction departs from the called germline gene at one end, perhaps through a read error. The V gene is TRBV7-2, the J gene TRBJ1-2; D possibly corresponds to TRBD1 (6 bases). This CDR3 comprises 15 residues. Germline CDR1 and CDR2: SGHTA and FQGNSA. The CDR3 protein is CASSPFLQGNDGYTF. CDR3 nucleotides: TGTGCCAGCAGCCCTTTTTTACAGGGTAACGATGGCTACACCTTC.

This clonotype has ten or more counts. CDR3 in amino acids: CASSLTVPGLGEQFF. CDR3 bases: TGTGCCAGCAGCTTAACGGTACCGGGTCTAGGTGAGCAGTTCTTC. The V and J genes are TRBV7-3 and TRBJ2-1; no firm D call. The CDR3 runs 15 residues. Germline V CDR1 and CDR2: SGHTA, FQGTGA. Trimming stripped 0 bases from V and 9 bases from J, with 15 bases between.

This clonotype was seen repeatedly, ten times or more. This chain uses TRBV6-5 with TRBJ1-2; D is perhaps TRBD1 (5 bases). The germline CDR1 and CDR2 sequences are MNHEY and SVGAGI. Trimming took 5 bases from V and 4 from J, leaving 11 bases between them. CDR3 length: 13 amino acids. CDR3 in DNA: TGTGCCAGCAGTAAACGGGACGGCTATGGCTACACCTTC. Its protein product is CASSKRDGYGYTF.

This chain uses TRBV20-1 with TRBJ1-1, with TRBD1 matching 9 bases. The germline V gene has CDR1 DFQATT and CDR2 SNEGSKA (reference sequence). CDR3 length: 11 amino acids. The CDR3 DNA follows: TGCAGAGGGACAGGGAGCACTGAAGCTTTCTTT. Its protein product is CRGTGSTEAFF.